A selection of T cell receptor beta chains follows, all from one sample in a study of sequential checkpoint blockade in melanoma. Libraries were prepared by immunoSEQ multiplex PCR; TCRdb keeps only in-frame clonotypes and omits some of them. Among about 21,000 clones listed, around 25% were seen once. Sequenced material: tumor tissue (inferred from file names), taken from a patient given nivolumab and ipilimumab in sequence. The receptors come from a human donor with melanoma. Both conserved end residues are part of each CDR3. The D gene is left open where the match is weak. Some rows mark clone size as missing; the rest say once, few, many or name a class of expanded clone.

J,V,D,size,CDR3,DNA
TRBJ2-7,TRBV5-1,NA,few,CASSLSLPLYEQYF,TGCGCCAGCAGCTTAAGTCTACCTCTCTACGAGCAGTACTTC
TRBJ1-1,TRBV18,TRBD1,NA,CASSRDRFRTEAFF,TGTGCCAGCTCCCGGGACAGGTTTAGGACTGAAGCTTTCTTT
TRBJ2-1,TRBV7-8,NA,NA,CASRGRPSNEQFF,TGTGCCAGCAGAGGGAGACCGTCTAATGAGCAGTTCTTC
TRBJ1-5,TRBV11-3,NA,many,CASSQSQSNQPQHF,TGTGCCAGCAGCCAGTCACAGAGCAATCAGCCCCAGCATTTT
TRBJ2-7,TRBV6-8,TRBD1,medium-sized,CASTEAGTASYEQYF,TGTGCCAGCACCGAAGCCGGGACAGCCTCATACGAGCAGTACTTC
TRBJ2-3,TRBV9,NA,NA,CASSFTAEGDTQYF,TGTGCCAGCAGCTTTACAGCGGAGGGAGATACGCAGTATTTT
TRBJ2-5,TRBV7-6,TRBD2,few,CASSPGLAGETQYF,TGTGCTAGCAGCCCAGGACTAGCGGGGGAGACCCAGTACTTC
TRBJ1-5,TRBV10-3,TRBD1,many,CAISDPGTGVINQPQHF,TGTGCCATCAGTGACCCCGGGACAGGGGTTATCAATCAGCCCCAGCATTTT
TRBJ1-3,TRBV7-5,NA,few,CASSTGSSGNTIYF,TGTGCCAGCAGTACAGGGAGCTCTGGAAACACCATATATTTT
TRBJ2-4,TRBV28,TRBD1,few,CASRGDRGRNIQYF,TGTGCCAGCAGAGGAGACAGGGGAAGAAACATTCAGTACTTC
TRBJ2-3,TRBV9,TRBD2,NA,CASSKGTSPDTQYF,TGTGCCAGCAGCAAGGGGACTAGCCCAGATACGCAGTATTTT
TRBJ1-1,TRBV11-3,NA,NA,CASSQRDMNTEAFF,TGTGCCAGCAGCCAGAGGGATATGAACACTGAAGCTTTCTTT
TRBJ1-2,TRBV11-3,NA,NA,CASSQGGGWSGYGYTF,TGTGCCAGCAGCCAAGGGGGGGGCTGGAGCGGCTATGGCTACACCTTC
TRBJ2-1,TRBV7-8,NA,few,CATRGRNYNEQFF,TGTGCCACTAGGGGACGGAACTACAATGAGCAGTTCTTC
TRBJ1-1,TRBV19,TRBD1,NA,CASSIPNGDRTEAFF,TGTGCCAGTAGTATACCCAACGGGGACAGGACTGAAGCTTTCTTT
TRBJ2-6,TRBV14,NA,NA,CASSHRFSGANVLTF,TGTGCCAGCAGCCACAGATTCTCTGGGGCCAACGTCCTGACTTTC
TRBJ2-4,TRBV14,NA,few,CASSQQGSTKNIQYF,TGTGCCAGCAGCCAACAGGGTTCCACCAAAAACATTCAGTACTTC
TRBJ2-5,TRBV11-1,NA,NA,CASSLAGLGETQYF,TGTGCCAGCAGCTTGGCAGGGTTGGGAGAGACCCAGTACTTC
TRBJ2-3,TRBV19,TRBD1,once,CASSINYPGQGSDTQYF,TGTGCCAGTAGTATTAACTACCCGGGACAGGGTTCAGATACGCAGTATTTT
TRBJ1-1,TRBV30,TRBD1,NA,CAWIHPTGPNTEAFF,TGTGCCTGGATCCACCCGACAGGGCCGAACACTGAAGCTTTCTTT
TRBJ1-2,TRBV29-1,NA,NA,CSVRPGDYGYTF,TGCAGCGTTCGTCCAGGGGACTATGGCTACACCTTC
TRBJ1-1,TRBV6-8,NA,few,CASSYGEVTEAFF,TGTGCCAGCAGTTACGGTGAGGTTACTGAAGCTTTCTTT
TRBJ2-7,TRBV28,TRBD1,NA,CASGTGTYEQYF,TGTGCCAGTGGGACAGGGACCTACGAGCAGTACTTC
TRBJ1-4,TRBV12-5,NA,NA,CASKIGAEKLFF,TGTGCCAGCAAAATAGGGGCTGAAAAACTGTTTTTT
TRBJ1-5,TRBV28,NA,NA,CASSQDSSNQPQHF,TGTGCCAGCAGCCAAGACAGTAGCAATCAGCCCCAGCATTTT
TRBJ2-2,TRBV6-8,NA,NA,CAISVGTGELFF,TGTGCCATCAGTGTAGGGACCGGGGAGCTGTTTTTT
TRBJ2-5,TRBV7-8,NA,many,CASSPASDVTQYF,TGTGCCAGCAGTCCGGCTAGCGACGTGACCCAGTACTTC
TRBJ2-3,TRBV11-3,TRBD2,NA,CASSRTSGVDTQYF,TGTGCCAGCAGCCGGACTAGCGGGGTGGATACGCAGTATTTT
TRBJ2-1,TRBV6-8,NA,few,CASRSDSEARYNEQFF,TGTGCCAGCCGGTCCGACTCAGAGGCCCGATACAATGAGCAGTTCTTC
TRBJ2-1,TRBV19,NA,NA,CASSPDRYNEQFF,TGTGCCAGTAGCCCCGACAGGTACAATGAGCAGTTCTTC
TRBJ1-1,TRBV9,NA,few,CASSEMNTEAFF,TGTGCCAGCAGTGAGATGAACACTGAAGCTTTCTTT
TRBJ2-1,TRBV11-3,NA,many,CASSLRTGRGSGEQFF,TGTGCCAGCAGCTTACGTACAGGGAGGGGTAGCGGTGAGCAGTTCTTC
TRBJ1-6,TRBV30,NA,few,CAWSFLRLESLHF,TGTGCCTGGAGTTTCCTCCGGCTTGAGTCCCTCCACTTT
TRBJ2-3,TRBV5-1,NA,NA,CASSLEGSTDTQYF,TGCGCCAGCAGCTTGGAGGGCAGCACAGATACGCAGTATTTT
TRBJ1-2,TRBV4-1,NA,few,CASSQAGARGYTF,TGCGCCAGCAGCCAAGCGGGGGCGAGAGGCTACACCTTC
TRBJ1-5,TRBV15,NA,few,CATRGRIGNQPQHF,TGTGCCACCAGGGGAAGGATTGGCAATCAGCCCCAGCATTTT
TRBJ2-7,TRBV9,TRBD1,NA,CASSGGAGTGNYEQYF,TGTGCCAGCAGCGGAGGGGCCGGGACAGGGAACTACGAGCAGTACTTC
TRBJ2-5,TRBV11-3,NA,NA,CASSLAEGSVTQETQYF,TGTGCCAGCAGCTTGGCCGAGGGGTCAGTTACTCAAGAGACCCAGTACTTC
TRBJ2-1,TRBV19,NA,NA,CASSIEGFEQFF,TGTGCCAGTAGTATAGAGGGATTTGAGCAGTTCTTC
TRBJ2-3,TRBV7-6,NA,NA,CASSLPGLLTDTQYF,TGTGCCAGCAGCTTACCGGGACTCCTCACAGATACGCAGTATTTT
TRBJ2-3,TRBV29-1,TRBD2,NA,CSEGTSLGDTQYF,TGCAGCGAGGGGACTAGCCTGGGGGATACGCAGTATTTT
TRBJ2-7,TRBV28,NA,few,CASSSPGVAYEQYF,TGTGCCAGCAGCTCCCCCGGCGTTGCCTACGAGCAGTACTTC
TRBJ1-2,TRBV6-8,NA,few,CASSRPDYIYTF,TGTGCCAGCAGTCGCCCCGACTACATCTACACCTTC
TRBJ2-7,TRBV6-8,NA,many,CASSYRGTTYEQYF,TGTGCCAGCAGTTACCGAGGGACGACCTACGAGCAGTACTTC
TRBJ2-1,TRBV15,NA,NA,CATSRGARSYNEQFF,TGTGCCACCAGCAGGGGAGCCAGGTCCTACAATGAGCAGTTCTTC
TRBJ2-1,TRBV7-4,NA,few,CASSRAATAWNEQFF,TGTGCCAGCAGCCGTGCGGCGACCGCCTGGAATGAGCAGTTCTTC
TRBJ2-7,TRBV6-8,NA,NA,CASSPKPYEQYF,TGTGCCAGCAGCCCGAAGCCCTACGAGCAGTACTTC
TRBJ1-3,TRBV11-3,NA,many,CASSLSVFSSGNTIYF,TGTGCCAGCAGCTTGTCAGTCTTTAGCTCTGGAAACACCATATATTTT
TRBJ1-2,TRBV30,NA,NA,CAWRARTRGYGYTF,TGTGCCTGGAGGGCACGGACGAGAGGCTATGGCTACACCTTC
TRBJ2-3,TRBV6-8,TRBD2,few,CASSFLRAGGFTDTQYF,TGTGCCAGCAGTTTTTTAAGAGCGGGAGGGTTCACAGATACGCAGTATTTT
TRBJ2-3,TRBV29-1,NA,NA,CSVGAGLTDTQYF,TGCAGCGTTGGGGCGGGGCTCACAGATACGCAGTATTTT
TRBJ2-1,TRBV19,TRBD2,NA,CASSGLAGVYNEQFF,TGTGCCAGTAGTGGACTAGCGGGCGTCTACAATGAGCAGTTCTTC
TRBJ2-7,TRBV5-8,TRBD1,few,CASRDSASYEQYF,TGTGCCAGCCGGGACAGCGCCTCCTACGAGCAGTACTTC
TRBJ2-7,TRBV28,TRBD2,NA,CASRLTSGFNYEQYF,TGTGCCAGCAGATTGACTAGCGGGTTCAATTACGAGCAGTACTTC
TRBJ2-3,TRBV28,NA,NA,CATVPFTDTQYF,TGTGCCACCGTGCCCTTCACAGATACGCAGTATTTT